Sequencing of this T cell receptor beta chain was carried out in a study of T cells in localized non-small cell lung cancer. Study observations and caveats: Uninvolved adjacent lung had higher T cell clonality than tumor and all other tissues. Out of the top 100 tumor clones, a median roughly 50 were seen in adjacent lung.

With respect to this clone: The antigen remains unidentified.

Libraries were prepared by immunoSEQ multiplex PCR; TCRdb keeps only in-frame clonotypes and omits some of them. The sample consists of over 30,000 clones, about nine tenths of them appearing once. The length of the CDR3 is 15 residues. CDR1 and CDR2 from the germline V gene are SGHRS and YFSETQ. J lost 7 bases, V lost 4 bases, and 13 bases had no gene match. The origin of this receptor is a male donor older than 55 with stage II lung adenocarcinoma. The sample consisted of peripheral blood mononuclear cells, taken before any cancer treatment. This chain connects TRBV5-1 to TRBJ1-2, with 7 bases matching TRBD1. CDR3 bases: TGCGCCAGCAGCACCGCGCCGGACAGGACGGGTGGCTACACCTTC. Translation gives CASSTAPDRTGGYTF.